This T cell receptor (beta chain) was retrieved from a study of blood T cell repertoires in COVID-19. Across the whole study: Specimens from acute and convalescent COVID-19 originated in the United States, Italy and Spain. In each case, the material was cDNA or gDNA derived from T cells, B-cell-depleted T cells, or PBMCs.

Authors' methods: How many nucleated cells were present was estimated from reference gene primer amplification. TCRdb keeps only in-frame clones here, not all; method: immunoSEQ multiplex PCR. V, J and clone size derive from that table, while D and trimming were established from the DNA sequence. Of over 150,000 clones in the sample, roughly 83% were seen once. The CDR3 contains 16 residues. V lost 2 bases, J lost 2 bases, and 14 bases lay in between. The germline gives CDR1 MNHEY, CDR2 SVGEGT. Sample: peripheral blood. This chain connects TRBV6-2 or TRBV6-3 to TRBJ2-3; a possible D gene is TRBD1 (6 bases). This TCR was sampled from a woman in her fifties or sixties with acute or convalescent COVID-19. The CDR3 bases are TGTGCCAGCAGTTACAGGTCGGACAGAATCACAGATACGCAGTATTTT. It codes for CASSYRSDRITDTQYF.